The T cell receptor (beta chain) under discussion was sequenced for a study of cytomegalovirus exposure and HLA in healthy donors. With 60 Vbeta and 13 Jbeta primers, the PCR was carried out. The repertoire was sequenced with immunoSEQ multiplex PCR; TCRdb's copy has only in-frame clones and lacks some. This table has 150,000 to 200,000 clones, 82% appearing once. As for this clone: Antigen unknown.

Findings and caveats of the study: In a later analysis, TCR beta V- and J-gene trimming showed a link to a missense DCLRE1C variant. Most subjects had HLA-A and HLA-B alleles reportedly predicted accurately by TCR beta sequences.

Germline V gene sequence: CDR1 SQVTM, CDR2 ANQGSEA. Trimming left V 4 bases short and J 4 bases short, with 12 bases between. The CDR3 has 13 amino acids. The chain uses TRBV29-1 and TRBJ2-3, with a tentative D call TRBD1 (6 bases). The clonotype was recovered from a girl between 10 and 17 years old in good health and CMV-seropositive. Sequencing was done on a sample of PBMCs. The CDR3 sequence is CSVVGGRADTQYF. The CDR3 nucleotides read TGCAGCGTTGTAGGGGGACGGGCAGATACGCAGTATTTT.